A selection of T cell receptor beta chains follows, all from one sample in a study of blood T cell repertoires in COVID-19. Sequencing was performed with immunoSEQ multiplex PCR; in TCRdb, only in-frame clones are kept and a portion is missing. The sample contains approximately 220,000 clones, 81% of which appear only once. Specimen: peripheral blood. Every receptor here comes from a woman aged 80 or older with acute or convalescent COVID-19. Both conserved end residues are part of each CDR3. Each record gives: CDR3 protein, CDR3 DNA, D gene, V gene, J gene, clone size. D genes are given only for firm matches. The size field is filled for only some rows; it gives once, few, many or a size class.

CASSPADRLGNTIYF	TGTGCCAGCAGCCCCGCCGACAGGCTCGGAAACACCATATATTTT	.	TRBV7-2	TRBJ1-3	.
CASSQEHEKLFF	TGTGCCAGCAGCCAGGAGCATGAAAAACTGTTTTTT	.	TRBV14	TRBJ1-4	.
CATSDVDRGPGKNQPQHF	TGTGCCACCAGTGACGTCGACAGGGGGCCGGGAAAAAATCAGCCCCAGCATTTT	TRBD1	TRBV24-1	TRBJ1-5	.
CASSHHTGGYTF	TGTGCCAGCAGTCACCATACGGGTGGCTACACCTTC	.	TRBV3-1/TRBV3-2	TRBJ1-2	few
CASSLATTYEQYF	TGCGCCAGCAGCTTGGCAACAACCTACGAGCAGTACTTC	.	TRBV5-1	TRBJ2-7	.
CASSLEAGGWNEQFF	TGCGCCAGCAGCTTGGAAGCGGGGGGTTGGAATGAGCAGTTCTTC	TRBD2	TRBV5-1	TRBJ2-1	.
CASSPPSLENEQYF	TGTGCCAGCTCACCACCGAGTCTTGAAAACGAGCAGTACTTC	.	TRBV18	TRBJ2-7	once
CASSYSQQGRNQPQHF	TGTGCCAGCAGTTACTCTCAACAGGGTCGCAATCAGCCCCAGCATTTT	.	TRBV6-2/TRBV6-3	TRBJ1-5	.
CASSSSPTRGSNEQYF	TGTGCCAGCAGCTCGAGCCCCACCAGGGGGTCGAACGAGCAGTACTTC	TRBD1	TRBV5-6	TRBJ2-7	.
CASSVAGGASRIGETQYF	TGTGCCAGCAGCGTAGCTGGGGGCGCCTCGAGAATTGGGGAGACCCAGTACTTC	.	TRBV9	TRBJ2-5	few
CATNPQRTVGNQPQHF	TGTGCCACCAACCCCCAGCGGACAGTCGGCAATCAGCCCCAGCATTTT	.	TRBV19	TRBJ1-5	few
CASSDRWEDGYTF	TGTGCCAGCAGTGACCGGTGGGAGGATGGCTACACCTTC	.	TRBV6-2/TRBV6-3	TRBJ1-2	.
CASSQDEARGTYGYTF	TGTGCCAGCAGCCAAGATGAGGCGCGGGGTACCTATGGCTACACCTTC	.	TRBV3-1/TRBV3-2	TRBJ1-2	.
CASSPLQERGNTIYF	TGTGCCAGCAGCCCTTTACAGGAGAGAGGAAACACCATATATTTT	.	TRBV3-1/TRBV3-2	TRBJ1-3	.
CASSPGQLLGYGYTF	TGCGCCAGCAGCCCCGGACAGTTACTCGGCTATGGCTACACCTTC	.	TRBV5-1	TRBJ1-2	.
CASSDTGASYNEQFF	TGTGCCAGCAGTGATACGGGAGCCTCCTACAATGAGCAGTTCTTC	.	TRBV6-1	TRBJ2-1	.
CASRYRQVWTGELFF	TGTGCCAGCAGATATAGACAGGTCTGGACCGGGGAGCTGTTTTTT	.	TRBV6-4	TRBJ2-2	.
CSASRVQSTDTQYF	TGCAGTGCTAGTCGGGTCCAGAGCACAGATACGCAGTATTTT	.	TRBV20-1	TRBJ2-3	few
CASSLSPGRTFF	TGTGCCAGCAGTTTATCGCCAGGGCGGACTTTCTTT	.	TRBV27	TRBJ1-1	.
CASSKDRAQETQYF	TGTGCCAGCAGCAAGGACAGGGCCCAAGAGACCCAGTACTTC	TRBD1	TRBV5-4	TRBJ2-5	.
CASSQVGGSHGYTF	TGTGCCAGCAGCCAAGTTGGGGGGAGTCACGGCTACACCTTC	.	TRBV3-1/TRBV3-2	TRBJ1-2	.
CASSWTSGGADTQYF	TGTGCCAGCAGTTGGACTAGCGGGGGGGCGGATACGCAGTATTTT	TRBD2	TRBV5-4	TRBJ2-3	.
CASNPRGLNQPQHF	TGTGCCAGTAATCCCAGGGGGCTCAATCAGCCCCAGCATTTT	TRBD1	TRBV19	TRBJ1-5	.
CASSISMGAAETQYF	TGTGCCAGTAGTATATCGATGGGGGCAGCGGAGACCCAGTACTTC	.	TRBV19	TRBJ2-5	.